The present entry profiles one T cell receptor beta chain with its context. The antigen remains unidentified. In germline, CDR1 is MNHEY, CDR2 SMNVEV (reference sequence). Trimming shortened V by 10 bases and J by 2 bases, and 13 bases separated the two germline ends. The CDR3 totals 13 residues. This sample was included in a study of cytomegalovirus exposure and HLA in healthy donors. Study-wide points: Overall, about 160 TCR beta chains were annotated as cytomegalovirus-associated.

TCRdb's copy holds only in-frame clones and misses some; the assay was immunoSEQ multiplex PCR. The sample lists roughly 250,000 clones; roughly 89% were seen once. The clonotype was recovered from a woman aged 18 to 35 in good health and CMV-seronegative. The chain carries TRBV27 and TRBJ2-3, with unresolved D. Sequenced sample: PBMCs. The CDR3 DNA reads TGTGCCACCCAGTCCTTTGACACAGATACGCAGTATTTT. It yields the protein CATQSFDTDTQYF.